This entry describes one T cell receptor (beta chain). The antigen it recognizes is unknown. No base quality values were provided; no much bigger clone lies one nucleotide off. These data are taken from a study of shared clonotypes between healthy human individuals (TCRdb year 2020). The study in broad terms: Two women and a few men aged 18 to 49 years were included in the cohort. For each donor, CD4 naive and CD4 memory were each given three plates, CD8 naive was given two plates, and CD8 memory was given one plate. To estimate repertoire size and how much clonotype sharing occurs between individuals, the study deeply sequenced the blood TCR repertoires of a handful of healthy adults. Different laboratories and diverse techniques were used to prepare libraries and sequence TCR repertoires, to increase sequencing depth and limit assay-specific biases. Between about 0.8 and 9 billion PBMCs per donor were obtained by leukapheresis.

Using the deep immunoSEQ assay, multiplex PCR amplified TCR CDR3 regions from genomic DNA. Extracted genomic DNA from each cell subset was spread evenly across all wells of several immunoSEQ 96-well plates, with each plate serving as a replicate. For sorted subsets, 200 to 250 ng of genomic DNA, equivalent to tens of thousands of T cell genomes, went into each replicate PCR. Purified libraries were quantified with a Qubit 3.0 fluorometer, sized on a Bioanalyzer 2100, and re-quantified with the KAPA Library Quantification kit. Every immunoSEQ 96-well plate was sequenced on a separate single-read 150-cycle Illumina NextSeq 550 flow cell. Per the source publication's procedure: Because the immunoSEQ output included only junctional sequences and no quality scores, the filtering could not be the same as the filtering used for full-length reads. Sequences were annotated with PyIR, a Python wrapper for IgBLAST v1.9, and V/J genes and CDR3 were assigned using IMGT germline references. Reads were removed for weak V/J assignments (E-value above 1e-6), missing CDR3, stop codons, out-of-frame junctions, or ambiguous translated residues. V3J clonotypes were defined as sequences sharing the same inferred V gene, J gene, and CDR3 amino acid sequence. Percentage overlap between repertoires was computed as shared unique clonotypes divided by the size of the smaller repertoire. Repertoire richness was assessed with RTK rarefaction, the Chao1 estimator, and Recon v2.1 estimates of unobserved clonotypes. Generation probabilities for all TCRbeta clonotypes obtained by the gDNA method from a handful of donors were computed using OLGA. TCRdb stores this immuneACCESS table with in-frame sequences only. Part of the clones is absent; in the studies checked, under half of the shortfall reflects unresolved V genes, and no reason is known for the rest. V and J calls and clone size are copied from that table; D and trimming were computed from the DNA. The sample table shows 950,000 to 1,300,000 clones, and about 74% are seen once. Of the sample, about 1.5% is held by the ten largest clones.

The donors were healthy, HIV-negative adults with no recently reported acute infections or vaccinations. Every donor was a Caucasian adult residing in Nashville, Tennessee, USA. CD4+ T cells were enriched by magnetic negative selection, after which naive cells were positively selected on CD45RA and the negative fraction was taken as the memory subset. Blood was obtained by leukapheresis, after which PBMCs were separated by Ficoll-Histopaque density gradient centrifugation and cryopreserved in liquid nitrogen vapor phase. Analytical flow cytometry was used to check the purity and quantity of each magnetically sorted T cell population. Genomic DNA was isolated from each sorted fraction and quantified by UV absorbance on a Nanodrop 2000c. Findings and caveats that apply to the study as a whole: Pairwise subsampling indicated that sequencing depth was expected to affect the degree of clonotype sharing among donors. The genetic and exposure-history diversity represented was limited by the small number of donors. Compared with non-shared clonotypes, clonotypes shared by all four sorted-subset donors had higher generation probabilities. Naive subsets generally had larger estimated clonotype richness than memory subsets did. Around 5% of naive CD4, 3.5% of naive CD8, approximately 2% of memory CD4, and 0.4% of memory CD8 clonotypes were shared across a few donors. Rarefaction of sorted-subset datasets indicated incomplete sequencing despite the large sequencing depth. Only blood was sampled, and tissue TCR repertoires likely differ from those in blood.

The CDR3 runs 12 residues from the cysteine to the phenylalanine. The only DNA kept is the CDR3, 36 bases in frame from the first base. Reading the germline V gene gives CDR1 SGHRS and CDR2 YFSETQ. Trimming at the junction amounts to 4 bases on V and 2 bases on J, and the germline ends lie 5 bases apart. The receptor's source is a man aged 18 to 30 in good health. This chain is built from TRBV5-1 and TRBJ2-3; a confident D gene designation cannot be given. Sample: memory CD4+ T cells sorted from blood. The sample's cell subset or site, from its label and the paper: CD45RA-negative fraction. The CDR3 protein sequence reads: CASSTNTDTQYF. The base sequence is TGCGCCAGCAGCACAAACACAGATACGCAGTATTTT.